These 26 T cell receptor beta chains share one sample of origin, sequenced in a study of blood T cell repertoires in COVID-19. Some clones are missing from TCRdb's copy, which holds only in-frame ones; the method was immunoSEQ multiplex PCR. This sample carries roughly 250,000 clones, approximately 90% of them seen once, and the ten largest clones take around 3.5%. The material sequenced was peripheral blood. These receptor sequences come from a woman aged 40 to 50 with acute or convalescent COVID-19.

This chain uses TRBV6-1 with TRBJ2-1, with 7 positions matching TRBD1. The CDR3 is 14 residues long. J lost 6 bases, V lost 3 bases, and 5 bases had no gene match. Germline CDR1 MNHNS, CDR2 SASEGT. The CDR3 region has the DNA TGTGCCAGCAGTGAGGACAGGAATCGCAATGAGCAGTTCTTC. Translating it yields CASSEDRNRNEQFF.

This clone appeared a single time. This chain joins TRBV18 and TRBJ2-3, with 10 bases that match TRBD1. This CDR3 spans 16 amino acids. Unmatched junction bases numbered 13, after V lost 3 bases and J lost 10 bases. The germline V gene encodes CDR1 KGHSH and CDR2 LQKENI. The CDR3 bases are TGTGCCAGCTCACCTTCCCCACCGGGACAGGGGCGGGCGCAGTATTTT. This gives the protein CASSPSPPGQGRAQYF.

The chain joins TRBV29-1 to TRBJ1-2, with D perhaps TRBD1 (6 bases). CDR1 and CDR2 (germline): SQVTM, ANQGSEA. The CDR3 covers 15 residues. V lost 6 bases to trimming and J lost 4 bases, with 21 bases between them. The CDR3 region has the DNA TGCAGCGTCCCACGGGCCGGACAGCCCCTCTATGGCTACACCTTC. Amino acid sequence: CSVPRAGQPLYGYTF.

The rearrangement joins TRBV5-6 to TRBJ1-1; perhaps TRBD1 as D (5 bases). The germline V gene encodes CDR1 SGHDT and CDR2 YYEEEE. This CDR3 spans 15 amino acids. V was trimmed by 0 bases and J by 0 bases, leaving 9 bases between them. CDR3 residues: CASSLGGLLNTEAFF. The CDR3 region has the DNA TGTGCCAGCAGCTTGGGGGGACTTCTGAACACTGAAGCTTTCTTT.

The CDR3 is CASSPDRAAIVGTEAFF. DNA of the CDR3: TGTGCCAGCAGCCCGGACAGGGCCGCCATCGTAGGCACTGAAGCTTTCTTT. This chain uses TRBV14 with TRBJ1-1; 8 positions match TRBD1. Germline V CDR1 and CDR2: SGHDN, FVKESK. Unmatched junction bases numbered 14, after V lost 4 bases and J lost 4 bases. This CDR3 is built from 17 residues.

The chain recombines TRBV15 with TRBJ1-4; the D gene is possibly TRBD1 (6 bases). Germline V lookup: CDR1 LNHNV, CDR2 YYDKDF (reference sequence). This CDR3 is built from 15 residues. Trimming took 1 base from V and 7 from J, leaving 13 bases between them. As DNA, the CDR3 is TGTGCCACCAGCAGAGGTACACAGGGTATTGAAAAACTGTTTTTT. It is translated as CATSRGTQGIEKLFF.

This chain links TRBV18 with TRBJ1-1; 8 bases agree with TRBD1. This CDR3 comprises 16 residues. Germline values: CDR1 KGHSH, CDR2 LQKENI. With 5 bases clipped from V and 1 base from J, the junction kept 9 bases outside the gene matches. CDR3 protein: CASSTRQGTTNTEAFF. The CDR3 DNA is TGTGCCAGCTCAACCCGACAGGGGACAACGAACACTGAAGCTTTCTTT.

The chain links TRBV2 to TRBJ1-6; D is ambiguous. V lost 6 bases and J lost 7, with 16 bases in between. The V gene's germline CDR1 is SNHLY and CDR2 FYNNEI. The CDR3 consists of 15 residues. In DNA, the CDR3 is TGTGCCAGCAGGTACAGATTTGCCGCGAATTCACCCCTCCACTTT. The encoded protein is CASRYRFAANSPLHF.

The chain's CDR3 is CASSLGRDNEQFF. The DNA of the CDR3 is TGCGCCAGCAGCTTGGGTCGGGACAATGAGCAGTTCTTC. The rearrangement joins TRBV5-1 to TRBJ2-1; no reliable D call. The CDR3 runs to 13 residues. The germline V and J ends were trimmed by 0 bases and 5 bases, with 6 bases remaining between them. Germline V lookup: CDR1 SGHRS, CDR2 YFSETQ. Full variable domain (rest looked up from reference TRBV5-1 and TRBJ2-1): KAGVTQTPRYLIKTRGQQVTLSCSPISGHRSVSWYQQTPGQGLQFLFEYFSETQRNKGNFPGRFSGRQFSNSRSEMNVSTLELGDSALYLCASSLGRDNEQFFGPGTRLTVL.

The CDR3 reads CASSHSRGIVSPLHF. In nucleotides, the CDR3 is TGTGCCAGCAGTCACTCGCGGGGCATCGTTTCACCCCTCCACTTT. V is TRBV11-2 and J is TRBJ1-6; possibly TRBD1 for D (5 bases). Germline lookup yields CDR1 SGHAT and CDR2 FQNNGV. Trimming pared 6 bases from V and 9 bases from J, leaving 18 bases between. The length of the CDR3 is 15 residues.

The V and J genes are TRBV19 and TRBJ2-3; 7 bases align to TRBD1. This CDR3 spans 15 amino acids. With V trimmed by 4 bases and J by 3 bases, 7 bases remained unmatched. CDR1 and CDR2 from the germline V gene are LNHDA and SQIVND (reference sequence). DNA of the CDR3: TGTGCCAGTAGTACCCGACAGGGCTGGACAGATACGCAGTATTTT. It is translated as CASSTRQGWTDTQYF. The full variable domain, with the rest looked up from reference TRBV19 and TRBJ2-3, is DGGITQSPKYLFRKEGQNVTLSCEQNLNHDAMYWYRQDPGQGLRLIYYSQIVNDFQKGDIAEGYSVSREKKESFPLTVTSAQKNPTAFYLCASSTRQGWTDTQYFGPGTRLTVL.

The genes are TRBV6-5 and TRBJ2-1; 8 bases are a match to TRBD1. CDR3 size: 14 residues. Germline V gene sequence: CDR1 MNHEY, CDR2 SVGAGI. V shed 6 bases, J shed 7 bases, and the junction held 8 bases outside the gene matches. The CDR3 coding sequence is TGTGCCAGCAGCCGACAGGGGCGTCGTAATGAGCAGTTCTTC. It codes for CASSRQGRRNEQFF.

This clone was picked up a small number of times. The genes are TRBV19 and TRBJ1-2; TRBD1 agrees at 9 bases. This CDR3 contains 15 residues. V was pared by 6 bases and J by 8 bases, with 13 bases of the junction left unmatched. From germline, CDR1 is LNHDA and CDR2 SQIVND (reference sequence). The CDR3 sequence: CASRADRGDSGGYTF. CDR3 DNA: TGTGCCAGTAGGGCTGACAGGGGGGATTCTGGAGGCTACACCTTC.

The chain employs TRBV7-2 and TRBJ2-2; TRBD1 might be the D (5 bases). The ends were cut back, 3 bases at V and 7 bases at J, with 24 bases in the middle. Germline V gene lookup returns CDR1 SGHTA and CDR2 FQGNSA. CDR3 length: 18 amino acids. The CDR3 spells CASSFRIETVYYSGELFF. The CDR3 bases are TGTGCCAGCAGCTTCCGAATTGAGACAGTTTATTACAGCGGGGAGCTGTTTTTT. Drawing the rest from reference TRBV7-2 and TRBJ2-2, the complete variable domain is GAGVSQSPSNKVTEKGKDVELRCDPISGHTALYWYRQSLGQGLEFLIYFQGNSAPDKSGLPSDRFSAERTGGSVSTLTIQRTQQEDSAVYLCASSFRIETVYYSGELFFGEGSRLTVL.

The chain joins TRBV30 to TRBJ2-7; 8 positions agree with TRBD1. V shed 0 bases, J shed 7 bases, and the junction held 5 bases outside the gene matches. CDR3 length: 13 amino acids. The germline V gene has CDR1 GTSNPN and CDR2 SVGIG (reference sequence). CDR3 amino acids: CAWSVQGAGEQYV. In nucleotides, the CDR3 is TGTGCCTGGAGTGTTCAGGGGGCGGGGGAGCAGTACGTC.

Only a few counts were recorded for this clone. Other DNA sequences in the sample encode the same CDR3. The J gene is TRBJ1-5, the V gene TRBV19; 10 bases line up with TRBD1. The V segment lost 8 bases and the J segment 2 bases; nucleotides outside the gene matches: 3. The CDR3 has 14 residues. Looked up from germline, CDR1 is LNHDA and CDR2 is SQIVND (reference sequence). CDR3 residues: CASSGTGGNQPQHF. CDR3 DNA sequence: TGTGCCAGTTCCGGGACAGGGGGCAATCAGCCCCAGCATTTT.

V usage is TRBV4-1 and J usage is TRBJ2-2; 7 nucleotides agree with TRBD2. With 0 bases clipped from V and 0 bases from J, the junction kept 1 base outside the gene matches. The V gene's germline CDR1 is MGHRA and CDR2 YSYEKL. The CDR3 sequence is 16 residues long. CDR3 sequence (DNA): TGCGCCAGCAGCCAAGATCTAGCGGCGAACACCGGGGAGCTGTTTTTT. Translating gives CASSQDLAANTGELFF.

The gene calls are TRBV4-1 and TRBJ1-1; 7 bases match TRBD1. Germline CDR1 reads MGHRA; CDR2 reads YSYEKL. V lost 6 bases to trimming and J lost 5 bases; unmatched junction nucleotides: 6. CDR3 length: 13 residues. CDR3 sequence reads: CASRGAGGTEAFF. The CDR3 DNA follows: TGCGCCAGCAGGGGAGCAGGGGGAACTGAAGCTTTCTTT.

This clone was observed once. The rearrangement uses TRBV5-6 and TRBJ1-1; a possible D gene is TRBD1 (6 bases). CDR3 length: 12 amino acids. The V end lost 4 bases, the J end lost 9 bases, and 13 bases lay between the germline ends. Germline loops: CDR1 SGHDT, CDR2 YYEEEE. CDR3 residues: CASSQDSRQAFF. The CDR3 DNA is TGTGCCAGCAGCCAGGACAGTAGGCAAGCTTTCTTT.

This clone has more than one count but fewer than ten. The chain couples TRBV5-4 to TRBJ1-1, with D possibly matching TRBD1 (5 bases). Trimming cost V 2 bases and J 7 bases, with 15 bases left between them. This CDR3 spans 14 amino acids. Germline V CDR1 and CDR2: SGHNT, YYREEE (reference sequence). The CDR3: CASSFDRTRREAFF. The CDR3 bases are TGTGCCAGCAGCTTTGACCGGACACGGCGTGAAGCTTTCTTT.

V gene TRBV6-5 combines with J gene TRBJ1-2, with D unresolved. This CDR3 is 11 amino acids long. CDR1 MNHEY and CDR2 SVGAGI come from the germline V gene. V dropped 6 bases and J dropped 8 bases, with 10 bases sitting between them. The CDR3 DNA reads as TGTGCCAGCAGCCCGGGATCAGGCTACACCTTC. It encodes CASSPGSGYTF.

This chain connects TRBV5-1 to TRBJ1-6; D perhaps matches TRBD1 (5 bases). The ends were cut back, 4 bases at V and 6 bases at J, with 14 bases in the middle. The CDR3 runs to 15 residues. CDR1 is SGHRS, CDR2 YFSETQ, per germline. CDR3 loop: CASSRGEAGNSPLHF. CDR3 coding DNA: TGCGCCAGCAGCCGGGGGGAGGCGGGTAATTCACCCCTCCACTTT.

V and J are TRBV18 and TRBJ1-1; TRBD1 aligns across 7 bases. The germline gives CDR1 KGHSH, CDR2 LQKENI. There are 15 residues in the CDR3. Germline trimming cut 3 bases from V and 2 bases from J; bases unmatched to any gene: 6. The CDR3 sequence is CASSPGTVINTEAFF. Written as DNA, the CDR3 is TGTGCCAGCTCACCCGGGACAGTTATTAACACTGAAGCTTTCTTT.

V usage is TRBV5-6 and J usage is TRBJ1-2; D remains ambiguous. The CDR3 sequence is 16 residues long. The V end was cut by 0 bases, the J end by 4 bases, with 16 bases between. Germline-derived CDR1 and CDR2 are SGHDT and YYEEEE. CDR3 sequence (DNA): TGTGCCAGCAGCTTGGGCGGGTTAGGCAGTATCTATGGCTACACCTTC. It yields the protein CASSLGGLGSIYGYTF.

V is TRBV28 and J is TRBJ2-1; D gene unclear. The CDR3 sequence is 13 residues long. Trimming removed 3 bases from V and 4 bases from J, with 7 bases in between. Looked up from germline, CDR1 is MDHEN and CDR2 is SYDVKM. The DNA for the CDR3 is TGTGCCAGCAGTTTTTTTAGATACAATGAGCAGTTCTTC. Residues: CASSFFRYNEQFF.

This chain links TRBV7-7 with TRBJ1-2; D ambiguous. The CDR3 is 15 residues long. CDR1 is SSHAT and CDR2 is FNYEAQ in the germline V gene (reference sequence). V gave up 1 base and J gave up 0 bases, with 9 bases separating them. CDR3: CASSLDWPANYGYTF. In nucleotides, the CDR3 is TGTGCCAGCAGCTTAGATTGGCCAGCTAACTATGGCTACACCTTC.